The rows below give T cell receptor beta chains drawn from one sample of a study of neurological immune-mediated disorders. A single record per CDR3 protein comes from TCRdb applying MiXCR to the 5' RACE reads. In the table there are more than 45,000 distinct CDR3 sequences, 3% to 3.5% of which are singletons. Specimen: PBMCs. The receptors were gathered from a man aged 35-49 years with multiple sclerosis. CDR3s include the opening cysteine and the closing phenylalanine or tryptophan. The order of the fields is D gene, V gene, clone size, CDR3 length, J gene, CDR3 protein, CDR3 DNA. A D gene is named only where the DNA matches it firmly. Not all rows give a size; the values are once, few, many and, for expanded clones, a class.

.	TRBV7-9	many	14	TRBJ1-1	CASSLDTSPTEAFF	TGTGCCAGCAGCTTAGATACTAGCCCCACTGAAGCTTTCTTT
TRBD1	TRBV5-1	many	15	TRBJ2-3	CASCRWTGAKDTQYF	TGCGCCAGCTGCCGTTGGACAGGGGCGAAAGATACGCAGTATTTT
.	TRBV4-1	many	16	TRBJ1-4	CASSQPLLGGGEKLFF	TGCGCCAGCAGCCAACCCCTGCTGGGGGGTGGTGAAAAACTGTTTTTT
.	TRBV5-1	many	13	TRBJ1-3	CASSSGEGNTIYF	TGCGCCAGCAGCTCGGGAGAGGGAAACACCATATATTTT
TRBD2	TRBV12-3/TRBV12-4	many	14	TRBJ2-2	CASSFRLAGGELFF	TGTGCCAGCAGTTTTCGGCTAGCGGGGGGCGAGCTGTTTTTT
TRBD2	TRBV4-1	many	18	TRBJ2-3	CASSQGTSGGAVSDTQYF	TGCGCCAGCAGCCAAGGGACTAGCGGGGGGGCAGTTTCAGATACGCAGTATTTT
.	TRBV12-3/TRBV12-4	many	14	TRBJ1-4	CASSPGTGNEKLFF	TGTGCCAGCAGTCCCGGGACGGGGAATGAAAAACTGTTTTTT
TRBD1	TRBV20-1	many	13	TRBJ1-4	CSARTGGEEKLFF	TGCAGTGCTCGAACAGGGGGCGAGGAAAAACTGTTTTTT
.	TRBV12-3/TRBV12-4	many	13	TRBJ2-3	CASSLGTTDTQYF	TGTGCCAGCAGTTTAGGGACCACAGATACGCAGTATTTT
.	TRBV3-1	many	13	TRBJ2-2	CASSPQNTGELFF	TGTGCCAGCAGCCCTCAAAACACCGGGGAGCTGTTTTTT
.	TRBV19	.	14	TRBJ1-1	CASTQGGLNTEAFF	TGTGCCAGTACCCAGGGAGGTCTGAACACGGAAGCTTTCTTT
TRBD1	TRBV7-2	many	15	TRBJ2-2	CASSIMTGGIGELFF	TGTGCCAGCAGCATAATGACAGGGGGGATCGGGGAGCTGTTTTTT
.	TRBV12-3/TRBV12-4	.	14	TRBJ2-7	CASNHATRDYEQYF	TGTGCCAGCAACCATGCGACTAGGGATTACGAGCAGTACTTC
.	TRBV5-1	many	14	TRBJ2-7	CASSLTSRSYEQYF	TGCGCCAGCAGCTTAACTAGCAGGTCCTACGAGCAGTACTTC
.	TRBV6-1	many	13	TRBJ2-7	CASSSIRGYEQYF	TGTGCCAGCAGTAGTATTCGGGGTTACGAGCAGTACTTC
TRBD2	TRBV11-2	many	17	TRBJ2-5	CASSLALGAGAGETQYF	TGTGCCAGCAGCTTAGCCCTGGGAGCGGGAGCGGGGGAGACCCAGTACTTC
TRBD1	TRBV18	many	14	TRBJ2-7	CASSRDRADYEQYF	TGTGCCAGCTCACGAGACAGGGCGGACTACGAGCAGTACTTC
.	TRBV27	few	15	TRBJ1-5	CASSLGLFGNQPQNF	TGTGCCAGCAGTTTAGGGTTGTTTGGCAATCAGCCCCAGAATTTT
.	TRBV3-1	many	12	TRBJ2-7	CASSRLDYEQYF	TGTGCCAGCAGCCGGTTAGATTACGAGCAGTACTTC
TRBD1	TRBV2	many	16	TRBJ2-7	CASSDITGTGGWEQYF	TGTGCCAGCAGTGACATAACCGGGACAGGGGGCTGGGAGCAGTACTTC
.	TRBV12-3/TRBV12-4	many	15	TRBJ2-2	CASSPGTLYTGELFF	TGTGCCAGCAGTCCCGGGACTCTTTACACCGGGGAGCTGTTTTTT
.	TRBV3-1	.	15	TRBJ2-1	CASSQGVFPYNEQFF	TGTGCCAGCAGCCAAGGGGTTTTCCCCTACAATGAGCAGTTCTTC
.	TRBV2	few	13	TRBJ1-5	CASSERGMQPQNF	TGTGCCAGCAGTGAAAGGGGTATGCAGCCCCAGAATTTT
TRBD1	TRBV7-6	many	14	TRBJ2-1	CASSLVGQGGEQFF	TGTGCCAGCAGCTTAGTGGGACAGGGTGGTGAGCAGTTCTTC
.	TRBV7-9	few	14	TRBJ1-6	CASSLVLGNSPLNF	TGTGCCAGCAGCTTAGTACTGGGGAATTCACCCCTCAACTTT
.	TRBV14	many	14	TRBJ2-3	CASTASGAADTQYF	TGTGCCAGTACCGCGTCGGGGGCGGCAGATACGCAGTATTTT